This T cell receptor beta chain derives from a study of blood T cell repertoires in COVID-19. Study details: Acute-phase and convalescent COVID-19 samples originated in the United States, Italy and Spain.

Trimming took 4 bases from V and 6 from J; bases not matched to a gene: 6. Germline V lookup: CDR1 MGHRA, CDR2 YSYEKL. The CDR3 has 16 amino acids. Authors' data handling: Reference gene primer amplification yielded estimated nucleated cell counts. Generated by immunoSEQ multiplex PCR, the TCRdb table keeps only in-frame clones and is missing some. D and trimming come from the DNA, and the V and J calls and clone size come from that table. The data contain about 120,000 clones, about four fifths of them singletons. The receptor's source is a human donor in a cohort sampled during active COVID-19. The sample comprised peripheral blood. The chain couples TRBV4-1 to TRBJ2-1; 13 positions agree with TRBD2. The CDR3 is CASSRGTSGDSNEQFF. In DNA, the CDR3 is TGCGCCAGCAGCCGAGGGACTAGCGGGGACTCCAATGAGCAGTTCTTC.